Listed here are 5 T cell receptor beta chains from one sample, sequenced in a study of Tregs in tolerant kidney transplant recipients. Profiling relied on immunoSEQ multiplex PCR, and the TCRdb table lists in-frame clones only, not all of them. The sample has about 52,000 clones; the top ten hold about 0.82%. The sample consisted of CD4+ T cells from blood, taken before the transplant. Receptor source: a human donor who received a combined kidney and bone marrow transplant.

Regarding this clone: The CDR3 end falls 3 residues outside the read, so it is completed with the germline J gene. V and J are TRBV19 and TRBJ2-5; D is possibly TRBD1 (5 bases). Germline CDR1 reads LNHDA; CDR2 reads SQIVND (reference sequence). CDR3 size: 15 residues. V shed 0 bases and J shed 6 bases, with 14 bases lying between them. The CDR3 spells CASSIDGAVSKTQYF. The CDR3 DNA, read in part, is TGTGCCAGTAGTATAGATGGGGCGGTATCGAAGACC.

The sequenced CDR3 bases are TGCAGTGCTATACTACCCCGGAGCAATCAGCCC. It yields the protein CSAILPRSNQP. The complete CDR3 sequence is CSAILPRSNQPQHF. The chain uses TRBV20-1 and TRBJ1-5; D not resolved. The CDR3 extends 3 residues past the end of the read, so its final part is completed from the germline J gene. Germline values: CDR1 DFQATT, CDR2 SNEGSKA (reference sequence). The CDR3 is 14 residues long. Trimming shortened V by 4 bases and J by 1 base, and 11 bases separated the two germline ends.

As regards this clone: The read ends 3 residues before the CDR3 terminus; that terminus is restored from the germline J gene. The chain employs TRBV19 and TRBJ1-2, with 7 bases aligning to TRBD1. Germline-derived CDR1 and CDR2 are LNHDA and SQIVND (reference sequence). The CDR3 sequence is 12 residues long. The CDR3 spells CASGDRARGYTF. The DNA read from the CDR3 is TGTGCCAGCGGAGACAGGGCTCGAGGC.

To note about this clone: The sequenced fragment ends 3 residues before the CDR3 boundary, so the rest is inferred from the germline J gene. The rearrangement joins TRBV5-6 to TRBJ2-7, with 12 bases that match TRBD2. After removal of 4 bases from V and 2 bases from J, the junction contained 4 bases not matched to a gene. The CDR3 runs 15 residues. Germline CDR1 and CDR2: SGHDT and YYEEEE. Incomplete CDR3 DNA: TGTGCCAGCAGCCAACTAGCGGGGGGAACCTACGAG. Translated: CASSQLAGGTYE. The whole CDR3 protein is CASSQLAGGTYEQYF.

Remarks on this clone: The read falls 3 residues short of the CDR3 end, and the missing part is taken from the germline J gene. The genes are TRBV4-2 and TRBJ2-3; D possibly corresponds to TRBD2 (5 bases). V lost 0 bases to trimming and J lost 2 bases, with 12 bases between them. The CDR3 has 16 residues. Germline assignment: CDR1 LGHNA and CDR2 YNFKEQ. The sequenced CDR3 bases are TGTGCCAGCAGCCAAGACGGACTTTTTATCACAGATACG. Amino acids: CASSQDGLFITDT. The full CDR3 reads CASSQDGLFITDTQYF.